One and the same sample provided the 5 T cell receptor beta chains below, sequenced in a study of low-dose radiotherapy and immunotherapy resistance in tumors (dated by TCRdb to 2022 to 2024). The time point label on this specimen signifies: before trial treatment. The sample was run on an Illumina HiSeq 2500. To make first-strand cDNA, Superscript III was used along with a set of TRAV- and TRBV-specific primers so that both the TCRalpha and TCRbeta chains were covered. A roughly 18-cycle PCR with Phusion amplified the TCRs, pairing a constant-region primer with the adapter that was attached to the V primers. TCRdb reprocessing: public reads trimmed at Q25 with fastp, clones called with MiXCR, in-frame beta chains kept. Rows are unified per CDR3 protein, each entry keeping the most common DNA and genes. In this sample the table shows tens of thousands of distinct CDR3 sequences, less than 30% of which occur a single time. In total, the top ten clones hold about 6.6% of the sample.

The sample in question was PBMCs, obtained before treatment. All receptors derive from a male donor with rectosigmoid adenocarcinoma.

In its sample, this clonotype was seen many times. A read error may produce the germline difference seen at one junction end. This rearrangement joins TRBV5-1 to TRBJ1-5; D gene unclear. This CDR3 contains 15 residues. The germline V gene has CDR1 SGHRS and CDR2 YFSETQ. The CDR3 region is CASSLGLQNYQPQHF. CDR3 nucleotide sequence: TGTGCCAGCAGCTTGGGTCTGCAGAACTATCAGCCCCAGCATTTT.

Ten or more counts support this clonotype. The chain links TRBV20-1 to TRBJ1-3, with D uncertain. The CDR3 length is 11 residues. The V and J ends lost 7 bases and 0 bases respectively, with 4 bases between them. CDR1 DFQATT and CDR2 SNEGSKA come from the germline V gene (reference sequence). The CDR3 region has the DNA TGCAGTGGCTACTCTGGAAACACCATATATTTT. Protein sequence: CSGYSGNTIYF.

This clonotype was counted only a few times. The CDR3 DNA sequence: TGTGCCAGCAGCGAGGGGAGCTCCTACGAGCAGTACTTC. This codes for CASSEGSSYEQYF. V gene TRBV9 combines with J gene TRBJ2-7; either TRBD1 or TRBD2 may fit D (5 bases each). This CDR3 has 13 amino acids. V lost 3 bases to trimming and J lost 0 bases, with 7 bases between them. CDR1 SGDLS and CDR2 YYNGEE come from the germline V gene.

In its sample, this clonotype was seen once. The chain joins TRBV29-1 to TRBJ2-1; D is unclear. V lost 4 bases and J lost 6, with 16 bases in between. Germline V gene lookup returns CDR1 SQVTM and CDR2 ANQGSEA. The CDR3 length is 14 residues. The CDR3 is CSVGGVSPSNEQFF. CDR3 DNA: TGCAGCGTTGGAGGAGTAAGCCCCTCCAATGAGCAGTTCTTC.

J is TRBJ1-5 and V is TRBV6-2 or TRBV6-3; D call uncertain. This CDR3 spans 15 amino acids. The germline CDR1 and CDR2 sequences are MNHEY and SVGEGT. Trimming pared 2 bases from V and 5 bases from J, leaving 13 bases between. This CDR3 is CASSYGSGLYQPQHF. CDR3 nucleotide sequence: TGTGCCAGCAGTTACGGGTCCGGGTTGTATCAGCCCCAGCATTTT.